The rows below give T cell receptor beta chains drawn from one sample of a study of cytomegalovirus exposure and HLA in healthy donors. This table comes from immunoSEQ multiplex PCR, and its TCRdb copy is limited to in-frame clones, with some not included. The sample lists roughly 120,000 clones, 81% seen once, with 2.2% in the top ten. What was sequenced was PBMCs. These receptors originate from a woman aged 25 to 39 in good health and CMV-seronegative. Each CDR3 is given with its conserved first and last residue. The D gene is left open where the match is weak. Clone size is stated in some rows and not others, as once, few, many or a class when expanded.

>-|TRBD2|TRBV9|TRBJ2-1
TGTGCCAGCAGCGAACACGGGAGGGTAAGGGGGGATGAGCAGTTCTTC
CASSEHGRVRGDEQFF
>-|-|TRBV7-3|TRBJ1-1
TGTGCCAGCAGCGCAGGTGCGGGGAACACTGAAGCTTTCTTT
CASSAGAGNTEAFF
>-|TRBD2|TRBV5-1|TRBJ2-5
TGCGCCAGCAGCTTGGAGCCAGCGGGAGGGGGAGAGACCCAGTACTTC
CASSLEPAGGGETQYF
>-|-|TRBV28|TRBJ2-1
TGTGCCAGCAGCGTGGGCTCGGCGGGGAATGAGCAGTTCTTC
CASSVGSAGNEQFF
>-|-|TRBV6-1|TRBJ1-3
TGTGCCAGCAGTTTAGGACAGATCTCTGGAAACACCATATATTTT
CASSLGQISGNTIYF
>-|TRBD2|TRBV5-6|TRBJ2-5
TGTGCCAGCAGTAAAGCGGGGATTGAAGAGACCCAGTACTTC
CASSKAGIEETQYF
>-|-|TRBV21-1|TRBJ2-7
TGTGCCAGCAGCCTCCCCCAGGGGACCCGATCCTACGAGCAGTACTTC
CASSLPQGTRSYEQYF
>-|-|TRBV30|TRBJ2-5
TGTGCCTGGAGTTCTCTAACGGGGTGGGAGGAGACCCAGTACTTC
CAWSSLTGWEETQYF
>-|-|TRBV7-3|TRBJ2-7
TGTGCCAGCAGTCCCACTAGTACTAGCTACGAGCAGTACTTC
CASSPTSTSYEQYF
>few|-|TRBV7-2|TRBJ2-2
TGTGCCAGCAGTGCGGGTCTCACCGGGGAGCTGTTTTTT
CASSAGLTGELFF
>-|-|TRBV14|TRBJ2-2
TGTGCCAGCAGCCCGCGGGGAGCGACCGGCCCCGGGGAGCTGTTTTTT
CASSPRGATGPGELFF
>-|-|TRBV4-2|TRBJ2-7
TGTGCCAGCAGCCAAGGGGGAGGAGGTTTCGAGCAGTACTTC
CASSQGGGGFEQYF
>-|-|TRBV28|TRBJ1-5
TGTGCCAGCAGACAACGCCCCGAGCGCAGTAGCAATCAGCCCCAGCATTTT
CASRQRPERSSNQPQHF
>-|-|TRBV29-1|TRBJ1-4
TGCAGCGTTGGGTCCCCGAGGGAAAAACTGTTTTTT
CSVGSPREKLFF
>-|TRBD1|TRBV30|TRBJ1-2
TGTGCCTGGAGTCCGGACAGGGGGAACTATGGCTACACCTTC
CAWSPDRGNYGYTF
>-|TRBD1|TRBV5-1|TRBJ2-5
TGCGCCAGCAGCTTGGGGACAGGGGGTCAGAGCCCGTACTTC
CASSLGTGGQSPYF
>few|-|TRBV4-3|TRBJ2-6
TGCGCCAGCAGCCAAGCCCGCCCGGAGACTGGGGCCAACGTCCTGACTTTC
CASSQARPETGANVLTF
>-|-|TRBV6-6|TRBJ2-4
TGTGCCAGCAGACAGGGTTTGAGTTCGGACCTTCAGTACTTC
CASRQGLSSDLQYF
>-|-|TRBV18|TRBJ2-7
TGTGCCAGCTCAGATACAAACTACGAGCAGTACTTC
CASSDTNYEQYF
>-|-|TRBV5-1|TRBJ2-2
TGCGCCAGCAGCCCTCGGACAGTGACGAACACCGGGGAGCTGTTTTTT
CASSPRTVTNTGELFF
>-|TRBD2|TRBV11-2|TRBJ2-3
TGTGCCAGCAGCTTAGGCCTAGCGGGAGGCACAGATACGCAGTATTTT
CASSLGLAGGTDTQYF
>-|TRBD2|TRBV19|TRBJ2-3
TGTGCCACATCTAGCGGGAGTTTACCAGATACGCAGTATTTT
CATSSGSLPDTQYF
>-|-|TRBV27|TRBJ2-7
TGTGCCAGCAGTTTATCTTGGGCTACTAGCTCCTACGAGCAGTACTTC
CASSLSWATSSYEQYF
>-|TRBD1|TRBV9|TRBJ1-1
TGTGCCAGCAGCATAGGACAGGGTTATGGGGCTGTTGAAGCTTTCTTT
CASSIGQGYGAVEAFF
>once|-|TRBV5-1|TRBJ2-7
TGCGCCAGCAGCTTGGCGCAGGCTTCCTACGAGCAGTACTTC
CASSLAQASYEQYF
>-|TRBD2|TRBV5-4|TRBJ2-1
TGTGCCAGCAGCTTGAGGGGTAGATCGGGAGGTGAGCAGTTCTTC
CASSLRGRSGGEQFF
>-|-|TRBV21-1|TRBJ1-2
TGTGCCAGCAGCAAAGTGGATAGTCTAGAGGGGACAGCGGCTTATGGCTACACCTTC
CASSKVDSLEGTAAYGYTF
>-|TRBD1|TRBV5-4|TRBJ1-3
TGTGCCAGCAGCTTGGGGGGACAGTTCTCTGGAAACACCATATATTTT
CASSLGGQFSGNTIYF
>-|-|TRBV2|TRBJ2-1
TGTGCCAGCACTGCCGCACGCGCGGGACTTAGGTACAATGAGCAGTTCTTC
CASTAARAGLRYNEQFF